A selection of T cell receptor beta chains follows, all from one sample in a study of neoadjuvant anti-PD-1 for oral cavity cancer. Profiling relied on immunoSEQ multiplex PCR, and the TCRdb table lists in-frame clones only, not all of them. The sample lists about 72,000 clones, around 88% seen once, with approximately 3.6% in the top ten. The sample was PBMCs, taken before nivolumab (anti-PD-1) treatment. These receptors all come from a person aged 35-80 years with oral cavity squamous cell carcinoma. The CDR3 runs from the conserved cysteine through the conserved F or W. D genes are given only for firm matches.

NA | TRBJ2-2 | 15 | TRBV7-6 | CASSLVPTYTGELFF | TGTGCCAGCAGCTTAGTACCAACTTACACCGGGGAGCTGTTTTTT
TRBD2 | TRBJ2-2 | 14 | TRBV2 | CASSSRTSAGELFF | TGTGCCAGCAGTAGCCGGACTAGCGCCGGGGAGCTGTTTTTT
TRBD1 | TRBJ1-4 | 15 | TRBV30 | CAWAEGSGGGEKLFF | TGTGCCTGGGCAGAAGGATCAGGGGGCGGAGAAAAACTGTTTTTT
NA | TRBJ2-1 | 14 | TRBV11-2 | CASSAQSSPGEQFF | TGTGCCAGCAGCGCTCAGTCCTCTCCGGGTGAGCAGTTCTTC
NA | TRBJ1-2 | 11 | TRBV6-4 | CASSDSRGYTF | TGTGCCAGCAGTGACTCTAGGGGCTACACCTTC
NA | TRBJ2-7 | 13 | TRBV6-1 | CASSERQVLSSYF | TGTGCCAGCAGTGAACGGCAGGTCCTCTCGTCGTACTTC
NA | TRBJ1-1 | 13 | TRBV5-1 | CASSRQSLTEAFF | TGCGCCAGCAGCCGACAAAGCCTAACTGAAGCTTTCTTT
NA | TRBJ2-1 | 16 | TRBV6-6 | CASSYGGAPRGNEQFF | TGTGCCAGCAGTTACGGGGGGGCCCCAAGGGGGAATGAGCAGTTCTTC
TRBD2 | TRBJ2-1 | 15 | TRBV4-1 | CASSQVSSGSGEQFF | TGCGCCAGCAGCCAAGTGAGTAGCGGGAGTGGTGAGCAGTTCTTC
NA | TRBJ2-3 | 14 | TRBV5-1 | CASSRRDSTDTQYF | TGCGCCAGCAGCCGTAGAGATAGCACAGATACGCAGTATTTT
TRBD1 | TRBJ2-7 | 18 | TRBV9 | CASSVEATGVPLPYEQYF | TGTGCCAGCAGCGTAGAGGCGACAGGGGTCCCCCTTCCCTACGAGCAGTACTTC
NA | TRBJ2-1 | 15 | TRBV7-2 | CASSGVPRRNNEQFF | TGTGCCAGCAGCGGCGTACCCCGGCGCAACAATGAGCAGTTCTTC
NA | TRBJ1-4 | 14 | TRBV28 | CASSFMSANEKLFF | TGTGCCAGCAGTTTCATGAGCGCGAATGAAAAACTGTTTTTT
TRBD1 | TRBJ1-1 | 17 | TRBV10-3 | CAITRALTGGGFVEAFF | TGTGCCATCACGAGGGCCTTGACAGGGGGCGGGTTTGTTGAAGCTTTCTTT
NA | TRBJ2-3 | 14 | TRBV7-8 | CASSFFGSRDTQYF | TGTGCCAGCAGCTTCTTTGGGTCTAGAGATACGCAGTATTTT
TRBD1 | TRBJ2-7 | 13 | TRBV7-2 | CASINDRGGEQYF | TGTGCCAGCATCAACGACAGGGGGGGCGAGCAGTACTTC
NA | TRBJ2-7 | 18 | TRBV7-9 | CASSLGSLGRSGPYEQYF | TGTGCCAGCAGCTTAGGATCCTTAGGCCGGTCAGGGCCCTACGAGCAGTACTTC
TRBD1 | TRBJ1-5 | 14 | TRBV5-1 | CASSRDRGDQPQHF | TGCGCCAGCAGTCGGGACAGGGGAGACCAGCCCCAGCATTTT
TRBD2 | TRBJ2-7 | 17 | TRBV27 | CASSLLGLAESSYEQYF | TGTGCCAGCAGTTTATTAGGGCTAGCGGAAAGCTCCTACGAGCAGTACTTC
NA | TRBJ1-1 | 13 | TRBV11-3 | CASSLRQNTEAFF | TGTGCCAGCAGCTTGCGGCAGAACACTGAAGCTTTCTTT
NA | TRBJ1-1 | 14 | TRBV2 | CASSNRVMNTEAFF | TGTGCCAGCAGTAACAGGGTCATGAACACTGAAGCTTTCTTT
NA | TRBJ1-1 | 15 | TRBV7-2 | CASTPSLLPGTEAFF | TGTGCCAGCACCCCATCGCTCCTCCCGGGAACTGAAGCTTTCTTT
NA | TRBJ1-3 | 15 | TRBV5-4 | CASSHSRENINTIYF | TGTGCCAGCAGCCATAGCAGGGAGAACATAAACACCATATATTTT
NA | TRBJ1-6 | 16 | TRBV4-1 | CASTRGESSYNSPLHF | TGCGCCAGCACCCGCGGGGAGAGCTCCTATAATTCACCCCTCCACTTT
NA | TRBJ1-2 | 15 | TRBV5-1 | CASSSLTQRGYGYTF | TGCGCCAGCAGCTCCCTCACCCAGAGAGGGTATGGCTACACCTTC
NA | TRBJ1-4 | 15 | TRBV7-9 | CASSLAGRVNEKLFF | TGTGCCAGCAGCTTAGCGGGACGGGTGAATGAAAAACTGTTTTTT